The source of this T cell receptor beta chain is a study of Graves' ophthalmopathy and Graves' hyperthyroidism. This clonotype was counted many times. Amplified TCR beta CDR3 regions were obtained using RNA transcripts as template. Second-round multiplex PCR came after a first-round RT-PCR that employed HTBI primers. TCRdb recomputed calls from the multiplex PCR reads with MiXCR, one row per CDR3 protein. Here the sample spans around 1,000,000 distinct CDR3 sequences, about 40% being singletons. The V segment lost 8 bases and the J segment 3 bases; nucleotides outside the gene matches: 3. This CDR3 has 12 residues.

The rearrangement joins TRBV12-3 or TRBV12-4 to TRBJ1-2; 7 nucleotides agree with TRBD1. Sequencing input: peripheral blood or thyroid tissue (not recorded which). The clonotype comes from an adult man with Graves' hyperthyroidism. The CDR3: CASGDRDYGYTF. The CDR3 coding sequence is TGTGCCAGCGGAGACAGGGACTATGGCTACACCTTC.